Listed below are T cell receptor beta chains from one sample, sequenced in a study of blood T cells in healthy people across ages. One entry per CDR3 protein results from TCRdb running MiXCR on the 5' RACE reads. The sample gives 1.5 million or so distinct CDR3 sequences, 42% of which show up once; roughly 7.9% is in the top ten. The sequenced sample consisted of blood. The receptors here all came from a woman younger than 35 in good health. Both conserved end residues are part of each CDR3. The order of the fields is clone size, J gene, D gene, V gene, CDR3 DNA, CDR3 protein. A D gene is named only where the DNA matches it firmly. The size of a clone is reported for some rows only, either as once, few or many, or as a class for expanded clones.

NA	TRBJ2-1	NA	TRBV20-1	TGTAGTGCTACGGACATTAAGGGGCAGTTCTTC	CSATDIKGQFF
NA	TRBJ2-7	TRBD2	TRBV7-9	TGTGCCAGCAGCTTAGAGTCTAGCGGAAGCTCCTACAATGAGCAGTACTTC	CASSLESSGSSYNEQYF
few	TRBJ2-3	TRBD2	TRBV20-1	TGCAGTGCTACCGTACTAGCGGGAGAAGGAGATACGCAGTATTTT	CSATVLAGEGDTQYF
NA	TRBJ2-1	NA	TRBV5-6	TGTGCCAGCAGCTTCTCCTATAGATTCCCTACCTACAATGAGCAGTTCTTC	CASSFSYRFPTYNEQFF
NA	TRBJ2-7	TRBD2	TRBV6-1	TGTGCCAGCAGGTCGGGGAGCGGGGACCACGAGCAGTACTTC	CASRSGSGDHEQYF
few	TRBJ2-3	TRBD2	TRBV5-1	TGCGCCAAACGACTAGCGGGGGGGACCACAGATACGCAGTATTTT	CAKRLAGGTTDTQYF
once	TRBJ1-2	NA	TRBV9	TGTGCCAGCAGCGTAGGAGCCGCCCAGGGTGGCTACACCTTC	CASSVGAAQGGYTF
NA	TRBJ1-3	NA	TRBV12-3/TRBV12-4	TGTGCCAGCAGGGGGAGGGACAAGACCATATATTTT	CASRGRDKTIYF
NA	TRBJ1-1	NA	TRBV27	TGTGCCAGCACTCAGCAGGGGAACACTGAAGCTTTCTTT	CASTQQGNTEAFF
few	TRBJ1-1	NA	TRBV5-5	TGTGCCAGCAGCGGACTTGGGGCTGAAGCTTTCTTT	CASSGLGAEAFF
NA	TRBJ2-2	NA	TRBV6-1	TGTGCCAGCAGTGAGCCAAACACCGGGGAGCTGTTTTTT	CASSEPNTGELFF
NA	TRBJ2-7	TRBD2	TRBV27	TGTGCCAGCAGTTCACCCAGCGGGATCTCCTACGAGCAGTACTTC	CASSSPSGISYEQYF
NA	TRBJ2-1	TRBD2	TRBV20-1	TGCAGTGCCGGACTAGGGGACCCTAATGAGCAGTTCTTC	CSAGLGDPNEQFF
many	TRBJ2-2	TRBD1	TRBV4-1	TGCGCCAGCAGCCTTGGGACAGGGGGGACCGGGGAGCTGTTTTTT	CASSLGTGGTGELFF
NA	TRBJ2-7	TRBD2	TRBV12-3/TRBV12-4	TGTGCCAGCAGTATCCCCTATATGGCGGGAGGGCGAGAGCAGTACTTC	CASSIPYMAGGREQYF
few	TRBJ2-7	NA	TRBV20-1	TGCAGCGTAGGCACTAGCTCTGCCCCAACCTACGAGCAGTACTTC	CSVGTSSAPTYEQYF
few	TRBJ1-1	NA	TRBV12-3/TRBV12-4	TGTGCCAGCAGTATTATGAACACTGAAGCTTTCTTT	CASSIMNTEAFF
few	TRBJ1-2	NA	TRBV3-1	TGTGCCAGCAGCCAAGCCCACCCCAGGGGATCGGCTGGTATCTTAGTGGACACCTTC	CASSQAHPRGSAGILVDTF
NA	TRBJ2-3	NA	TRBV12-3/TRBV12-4	TGTGCCACCCGGGGTAGCGCGTACACAGATACGCAGTATTTT	CATRGSAYTDTQYF
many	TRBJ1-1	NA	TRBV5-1	TGTGCCAGCAGTTCAACAGGGCTGAACACTGAAGCTTTCTTT	CASSSTGLNTEAFF
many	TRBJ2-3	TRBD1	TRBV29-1	TGCAGCGGGGGGGACAGGACCACAGATACGCAGTATTTT	CSGGDRTTDTQYF
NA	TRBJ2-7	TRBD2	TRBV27	TGTGCCAGCGGGGTAGCGGGGTTCCACGAGCAGTACTTC	CASGVAGFHEQYF
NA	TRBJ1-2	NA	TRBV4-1	TGCGCCAGCAGCCCCTTCACCCAGGTTGGTGGCTACACCTTC	CASSPFTQVGGYTF
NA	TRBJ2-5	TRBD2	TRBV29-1	TGCAGCGTTCAGACCGGGACTAGCCACCAAGAGACCCAGTACTTC	CSVQTGTSHQETQYF
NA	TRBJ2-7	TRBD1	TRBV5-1	TGCGCCAGCAGCACCTGGACAGGGATGTACGAGCAGTACTTC	CASSTWTGMYEQYF
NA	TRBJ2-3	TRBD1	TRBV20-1	TGCAGTGCTATTCCGGGGGCGACAGGGGCAGATACGCAGTATTTT	CSAIPGATGADTQYF
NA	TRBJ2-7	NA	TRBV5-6	TGTGCCAGCAGCCCAGGGATTTTAGGGTCCTACGAGCAGTACTTC	CASSPGILGSYEQYF
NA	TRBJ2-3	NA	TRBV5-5	TGTGCCAGCAGCTCACCCACCATGGGGGGAGGAGGATCAGATACGCAGTATTTT	CASSSPTMGGGGSDTQYF
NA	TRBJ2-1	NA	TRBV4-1	TGCGCCAGCAGCCGGCAGATGGACAATGAGCAGTTCTTC	CASSRQMDNEQFF
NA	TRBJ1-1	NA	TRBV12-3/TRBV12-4	TGTGCCAGCAGTCTTAGGGACACCCCGATAGGAGAAGCTTTCTTT	CASSLRDTPIGEAFF
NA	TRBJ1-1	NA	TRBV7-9	TGTGCCAGCAGCTTCACAGAACAGAACACTGAAGCTTTCTTT	CASSFTEQNTEAFF
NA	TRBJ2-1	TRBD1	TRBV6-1	TGTGCCAGCAGTGAATTTGGACAGGGGCACAATGAGCAGTTCTTC	CASSEFGQGHNEQFF
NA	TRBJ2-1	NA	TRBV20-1	TGCAGTGCTAGAGGTGAGGCGGGTCCTGGGGACAGGGGAAGACTAGCGGTCAACAATGAGCAGTTCTTC	CSARGEAGPGDRGRLAVNNEQFF
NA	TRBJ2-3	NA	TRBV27	TGTGCCAGCAGTACCCAGGGCTGGCGCACAGATACGCAGTATTTT	CASSTQGWRTDTQYF
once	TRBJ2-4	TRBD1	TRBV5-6	TGTGCCAGCAGCTTGGGGACAGGGGCCAACATTCAGTACTTC	CASSLGTGANIQYF
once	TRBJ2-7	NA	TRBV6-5	TGTGCCAGCAGCCGCTCGTATGTGACCTACGAGCAGTACTTC	CASSRSYVTYEQYF
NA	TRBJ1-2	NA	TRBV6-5	TGTGCCAGCAAATGGAACTATGGCTACACCTTC	CASKWNYGYTF
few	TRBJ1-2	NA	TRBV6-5	TGTGCCAGCAGTTACCTCATCGGACAAGGATCTACTGATCATGGCTACACCTTC	CASSYLIGQGSTDHGYTF
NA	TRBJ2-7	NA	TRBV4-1	TGCGCCAGCAGCCAAGATGATGACAGTGGAGCCTACGAGCAGTACTTC	CASSQDDDSGAYEQYF
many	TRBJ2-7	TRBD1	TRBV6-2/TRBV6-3	TGTGCCAGCAGTCCCCGGGACAGGGGGTTGTACGAGCAGTACTTC	CASSPRDRGLYEQYF
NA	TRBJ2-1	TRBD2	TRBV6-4	TGTGCCAGCAGCCTGATGAGCGGGAGCTCCAATGAGCAGTTCTTC	CASSLMSGSSNEQFF
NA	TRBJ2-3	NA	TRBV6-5	TGTGCCAGCAGTATAGCGTACACAGATACGCAGTATTTT	CASSIAYTDTQYF
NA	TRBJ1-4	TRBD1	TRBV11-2	TGTGCCAGCAGCTCAGGGGGGGGTTTCAATGAAAAACTGTTTTTT	CASSSGGGFNEKLFF
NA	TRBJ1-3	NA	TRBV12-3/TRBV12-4	TGTGCCAGCAGTTTTAGGGGGAACGGAAACACCATATATTTT	CASSFRGNGNTIYF